This TCR beta chain appears in the sequencing data of a study of radiation and T cells in renal cell carcinoma. Note on this clone: Antigen unknown.

Points from the study as a whole: Baseline intratumoral clonotype presence is unknown without pretreatment biopsies. Top tumor clonotypes rose in blood 2 weeks post-radiation, then contracted.

The sample's time point: blood 2 weeks post-SBRT. Treatment described: 15 Gy SBRT to primary tumor, nephrectomy 4 weeks later. Serial blood draws occurred at baseline and 2 and 4 weeks post-SBRT. CDR3 length: 16 residues. Germline CDR1 and CDR2: KGHSH and LQKENI. V gave up 3 bases and J gave up 6 bases, with 18 bases separating them. Libraries were prepared by immunoSEQ multiplex PCR; TCRdb keeps only in-frame clonotypes and omits some of them. The data contain roughly 130,000 clones, approximately 75% of them singletons. V gene TRBV18 combines with J gene TRBJ2-1, with D unresolved. This sample comprised blood, obtained from a patient whose treatment included radiotherapy and nephrectomy. This receptor was obtained from a woman in her fifties or sixties with renal cell carcinoma. CDR3 amino acids: CASSPPVTSRRNEQFF. The CDR3 DNA sequence: TGTGCCAGCTCACCCCCCGTGACTTCCCGCCGCAATGAGCAGTTCTTC.